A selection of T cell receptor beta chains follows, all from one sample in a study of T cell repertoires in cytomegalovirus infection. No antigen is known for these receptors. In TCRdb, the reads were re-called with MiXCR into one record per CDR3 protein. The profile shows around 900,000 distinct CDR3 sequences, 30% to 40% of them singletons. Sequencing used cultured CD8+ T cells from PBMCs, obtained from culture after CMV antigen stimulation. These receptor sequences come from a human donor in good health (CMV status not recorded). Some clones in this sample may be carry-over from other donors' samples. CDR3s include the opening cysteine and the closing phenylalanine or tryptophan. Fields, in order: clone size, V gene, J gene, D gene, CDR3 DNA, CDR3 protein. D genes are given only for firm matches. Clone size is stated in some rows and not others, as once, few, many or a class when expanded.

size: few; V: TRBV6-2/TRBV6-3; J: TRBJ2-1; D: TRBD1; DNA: TGTGCCAGCAGTTACCTAAGGACAGGGAGCTCCTACAATGAGCAGTTCTTC; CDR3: CASSYLRTGSSYNEQFF
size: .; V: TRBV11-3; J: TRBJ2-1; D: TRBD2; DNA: TGTGCCAGCAGCTCCGGGACTAGCGGGGGCCAATACAATGAGCAGTTCTTC; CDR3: CASSSGTSGGQYNEQFF
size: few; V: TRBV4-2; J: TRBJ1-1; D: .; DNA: TGTGCCAGCAGGCCGGGTGACGAAGGGAACACTGAAGCTTTCTTT; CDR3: CASRPGDEGNTEAFF
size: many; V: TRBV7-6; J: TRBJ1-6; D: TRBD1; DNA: TGTGCCAGCAGCATCGGACAGGGGGCTTATTCACCCCTCCACTTT; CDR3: CASSIGQGAYSPLHF
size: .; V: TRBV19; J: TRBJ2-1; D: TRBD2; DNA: TGTGCCAGCGCTATAGCGGGGGGGCACAATGAGCAGTTCTTC; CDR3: CASAIAGGHNEQFF
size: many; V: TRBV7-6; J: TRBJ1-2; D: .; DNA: TGTGCCAGCAGCTTAGAAGGTGGGGCTAACTATGGCTACACCTTC; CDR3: CASSLEGGANYGYTF
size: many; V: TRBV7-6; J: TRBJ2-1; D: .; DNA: TGTGCCAGCAGCCCCGGGACTCAGATTTACAATGAGCAGTTCTTC; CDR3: CASSPGTQIYNEQFF
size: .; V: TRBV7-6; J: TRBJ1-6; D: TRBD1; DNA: TGTGCCAACAGCTTAGGACAGGGGGATTCACCCCTCCACTTT; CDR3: CANSLGQGDSPLHF
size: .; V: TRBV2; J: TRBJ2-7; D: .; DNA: TGTGCCAGCAGTGAGGGTCCTCCCTACGAGCAGTACTTC; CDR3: CASSEGPPYEQYF
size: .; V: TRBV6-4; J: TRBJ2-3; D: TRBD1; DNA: TGTGCCAGCAGCCCGGGACAGGAGATCACAGATACGCAGTATTTT; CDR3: CASSPGQEITDTQYF
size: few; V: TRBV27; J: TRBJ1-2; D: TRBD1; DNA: TGTGCCAGCAGTCCTGGCGGGACAGGACCCCTTAACTATGGCTACACCTTC; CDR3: CASSPGGTGPLNYGYTF
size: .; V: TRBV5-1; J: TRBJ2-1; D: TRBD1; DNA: TGCGCCAGCAGCTTTCCGGGACAGCACAATGAGCAGTTCTTC; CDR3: CASSFPGQHNEQFF
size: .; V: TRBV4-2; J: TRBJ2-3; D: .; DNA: TGTGCCAGCAGCCAAGGGGGGGGCCCCCAGTATTTT; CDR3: CASSQGGGPQYF
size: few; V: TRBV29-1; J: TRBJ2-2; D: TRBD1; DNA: TGCAGCGTCGCAGGGGGCGGGGAGCTGTTTTTT; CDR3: CSVAGGGELFF
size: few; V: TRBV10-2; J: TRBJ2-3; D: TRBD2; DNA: TGCGCCAGCACTGGGACTAGCGGGGTTTCAGATACGCAGTATTTT; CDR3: CASTGTSGVSDTQYF
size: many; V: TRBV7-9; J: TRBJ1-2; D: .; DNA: TGTGCCAGCAGCTTAGATATGTGGTATGGCTACACCTTC; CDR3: CASSLDMWYGYTF
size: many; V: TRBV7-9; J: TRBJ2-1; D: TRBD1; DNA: TGTGCCAGCAGTTTTCCGGGACAGGGAGCTCTAAGGCAGTTCTTC; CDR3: CASSFPGQGALRQFF
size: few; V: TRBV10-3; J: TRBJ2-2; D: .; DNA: TGTGCCATCAGCACCGGGACCTCGAGAACCGGGGAGCTGTTTTTT; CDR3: CAISTGTSRTGELFF
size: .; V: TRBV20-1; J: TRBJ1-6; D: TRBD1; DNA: TGCAGTGCTAGGGACAGGGGAGCCTATAATTCACCCCTCCACTTT; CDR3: CSARDRGAYNSPLHF
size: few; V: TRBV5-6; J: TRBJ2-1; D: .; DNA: TGTGCCAGCAGCTCGGGACGGCCGAGCAATGAGCAGTTCTTC; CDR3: CASSSGRPSNEQFF
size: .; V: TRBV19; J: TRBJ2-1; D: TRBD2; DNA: TGTGCCAGTAGTATACAAGCGGGGGGGTCCTACAATGAGCAGTTCTTC; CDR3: CASSIQAGGSYNEQFF
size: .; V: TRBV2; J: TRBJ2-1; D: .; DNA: TGTGCCGATCGGGTTAGAACGAATGAGCAGTTCTTC; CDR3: CADRVRTNEQFF
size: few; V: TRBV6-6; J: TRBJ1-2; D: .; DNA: TGTGCCAGCAACCCCCGGGGGAAGGGGAATCAGAACTATGGCTACACCTTC; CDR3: CASNPRGKGNQNYGYTF
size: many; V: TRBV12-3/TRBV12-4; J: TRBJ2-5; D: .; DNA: TGTGCCAGCAGAGGGACCCTGTACCAAGAGACCCAGTACTTC; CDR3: CASRGTLYQETQYF
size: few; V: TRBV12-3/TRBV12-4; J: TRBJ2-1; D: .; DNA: TGTGCCATCGTGATCCAGGGTCGGTTTGGCAATGAGCAGTTCTTC; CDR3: CAIVIQGRFGNEQFF
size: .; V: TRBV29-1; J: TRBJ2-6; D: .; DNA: TGCAGCGTTGAATTCGGGGGATCTGGGGCCAACGTCCTGACTTTC; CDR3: CSVEFGGSGANVLTF
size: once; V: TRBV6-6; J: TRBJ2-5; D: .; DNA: TGTGCCAGCAGTTACCTCCGGAACCAAGAGACCCAGTACTTC; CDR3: CASSYLRNQETQYF
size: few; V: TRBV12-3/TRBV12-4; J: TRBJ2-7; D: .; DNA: TGTGCCAGCAGGGGGGACGGTCTAGGGCAGTACTTC; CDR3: CASRGDGLGQYF
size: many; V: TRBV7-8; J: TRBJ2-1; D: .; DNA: TGTGCCAGCAGCCCGGGGGATTGGGGTGAGCAGTTCTTC; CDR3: CASSPGDWGEQFF
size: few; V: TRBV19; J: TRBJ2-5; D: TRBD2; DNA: TGTGCCAGTAGGAGTCTAGCGGGGGATTACCAAGAGACCCAGTACTTC; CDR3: CASRSLAGDYQETQYF
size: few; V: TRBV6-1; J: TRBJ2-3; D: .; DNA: TGTGCCAGCGGAGGGGCCTCGGATACGCAGTATTTT; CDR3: CASGGASDTQYF
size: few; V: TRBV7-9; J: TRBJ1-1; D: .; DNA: TGTGCCAGCAGCCCCGCACAAAAAATGAACACTGAAGCTTTCTTT; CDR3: CASSPAQKMNTEAFF
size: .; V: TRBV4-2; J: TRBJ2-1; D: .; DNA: TGTGCCAGCAGCCGTATAGGGACTGAGTACAATGAGCAGTTCTTC; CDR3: CASSRIGTEYNEQFF
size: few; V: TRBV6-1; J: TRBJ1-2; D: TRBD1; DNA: TGTGCCAGCAGTGAAGTGGGACAGCTAGGACCAGCTAACTATGGCTACACCTTC; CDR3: CASSEVGQLGPANYGYTF
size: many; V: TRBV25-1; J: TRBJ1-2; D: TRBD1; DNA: TGTGCCAGCAGTGGATCCTACCACGGGACAGGGGACCCTAACTATGGCTACACCTTC; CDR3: CASSGSYHGTGDPNYGYTF
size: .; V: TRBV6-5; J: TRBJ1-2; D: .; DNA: TGTGCCAGCAGTTACTCTCAAGGGACCCTCTATGGCTACACCTTC; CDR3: CASSYSQGTLYGYTF
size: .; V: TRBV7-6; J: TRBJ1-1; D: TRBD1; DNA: TGTGCCAGCAGCTCGCCCTTAGGGGGCAACACTGAAGCTTTCTTT; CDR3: CASSSPLGGNTEAFF
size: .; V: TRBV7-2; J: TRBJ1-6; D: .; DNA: TGTGCCAGCAGATATGGACCGGAGATATCCTATAATTCACCCCTCCACTTT; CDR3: CASRYGPEISYNSPLHF
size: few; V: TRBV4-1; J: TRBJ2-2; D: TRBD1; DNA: TGCGCCAGCAGCCAGTACAGGGGGCTGGACACCGGGGAGCTGTTTTTT; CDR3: CASSQYRGLDTGELFF
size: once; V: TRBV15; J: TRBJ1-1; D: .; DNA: TGTGCCACCAGCAGCGAGACAGGAGAAGCTTTCTTT; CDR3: CATSSETGEAFF
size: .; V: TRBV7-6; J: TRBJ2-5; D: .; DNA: TGTGCCAGCAGCGCCCCGGGGGCCCGAGAGACCCAGTACTTC; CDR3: CASSAPGARETQYF
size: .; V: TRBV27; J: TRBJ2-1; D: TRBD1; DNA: TGTGCCAGCAGTCCCGGGACAGGGACTCACAATGAGCAGTTCTTC; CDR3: CASSPGTGTHNEQFF
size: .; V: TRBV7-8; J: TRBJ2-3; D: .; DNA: TGTGCCAGCAGCGAGTCGGGGATGTCCTGGACAGATACGCAGTATTTT; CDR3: CASSESGMSWTDTQYF
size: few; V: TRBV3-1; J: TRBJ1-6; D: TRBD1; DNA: TGTGCCAGCACTAGGGGACAGGGCCATTCACCCCTCCACTTT; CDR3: CASTRGQGHSPLHF
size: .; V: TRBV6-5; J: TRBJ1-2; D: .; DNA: TGTGCCAGCAGTTACGCAGGGAATGCTGGCTACACCTTC; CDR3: CASSYAGNAGYTF
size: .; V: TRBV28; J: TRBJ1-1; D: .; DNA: TGTGCCAGCAGTTGGGAGGCGACCTTCACTGAAGCTTTCTTT; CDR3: CASSWEATFTEAFF
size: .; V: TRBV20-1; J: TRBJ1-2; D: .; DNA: TGCAGTGCTAAGGTCTATGGCTACACCTTC; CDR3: CSAKVYGYTF
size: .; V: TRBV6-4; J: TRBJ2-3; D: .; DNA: TGTGCCAGCAGTGACTCCATCTACAGGGAGGGCACAGATACGCAGTATTTT; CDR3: CASSDSIYREGTDTQYF
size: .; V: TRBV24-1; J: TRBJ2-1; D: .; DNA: TGTGCCACCAGTGATGCGACAGCTTACAATGAGCAGTTCTTC; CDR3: CATSDATAYNEQFF
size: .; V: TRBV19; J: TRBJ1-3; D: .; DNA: TGTGCCAGTAGTATATTAGGCGGCGGCGACACCATATATTTT; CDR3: CASSILGGGDTIYF
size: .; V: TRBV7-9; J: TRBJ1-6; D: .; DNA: TGTGCCAGCAGACCGGATACGAGCTCCTATAATTCACCCCTCCACTTT; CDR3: CASRPDTSSYNSPLHF
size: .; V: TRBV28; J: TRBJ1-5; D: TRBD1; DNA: TGTGCCAGCAGTCGGGACAGGGGAGGACAGCCCCAGCATTTT; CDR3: CASSRDRGGQPQHF